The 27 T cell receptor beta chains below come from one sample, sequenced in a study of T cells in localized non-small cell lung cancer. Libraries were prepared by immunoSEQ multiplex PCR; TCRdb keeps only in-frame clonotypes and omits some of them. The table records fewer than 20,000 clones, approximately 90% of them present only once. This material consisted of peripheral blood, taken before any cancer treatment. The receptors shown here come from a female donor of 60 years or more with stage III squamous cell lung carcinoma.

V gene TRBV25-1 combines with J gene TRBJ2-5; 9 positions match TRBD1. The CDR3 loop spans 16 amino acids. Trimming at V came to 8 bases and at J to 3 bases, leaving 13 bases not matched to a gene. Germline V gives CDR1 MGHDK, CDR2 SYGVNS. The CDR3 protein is CASSPLKQGAEETQYF. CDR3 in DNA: TGTGCCAGCTCACCCCTGAAACAGGGGGCGGAAGAGACCCAGTACTTC.

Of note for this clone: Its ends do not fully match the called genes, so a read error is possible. DNA of the CDR3: TGTGCCGGCAGCGGAGGACTAGCGGGGGGTAATGAGCAGTTCTTC. This translates into CAGSGGLAGGNEQFF. The chain carries TRBV9 and TRBJ2-1, with 14 bases fitting TRBD2. Germline CDR1 is SGDLS and CDR2 is YYNGEE. CDR3 length: 15 residues. Full variable domain (remainder filled in from reference TRBV9 and TRBJ2-1): DSGVTQTPKHLITATGQRVTLRCSPRSGDLSVYWYQQSLDQGLQFLIQYYNGEERAKGNILERFSAQQFPDLHSELNLSSLELGDSALYFCAGSGGLAGGNEQFFGPGTRLTVL.

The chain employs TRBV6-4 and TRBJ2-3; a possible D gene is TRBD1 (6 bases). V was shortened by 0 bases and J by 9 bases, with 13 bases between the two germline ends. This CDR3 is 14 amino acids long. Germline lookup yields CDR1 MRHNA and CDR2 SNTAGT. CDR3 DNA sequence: TGTGCCAGCAGTGACTCGGGAGCCCAGGGGACGCAGTATTTT. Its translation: CASSDSGAQGTQYF.

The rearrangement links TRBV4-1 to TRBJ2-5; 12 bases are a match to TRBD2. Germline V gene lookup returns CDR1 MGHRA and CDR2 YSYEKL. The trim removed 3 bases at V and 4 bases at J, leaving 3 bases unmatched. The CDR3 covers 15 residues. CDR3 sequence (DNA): TGCGCCAGCAGCCAGACTAGCGGGAGTTCAGAGACCCAGTACTTC. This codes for CASSQTSGSSETQYF.

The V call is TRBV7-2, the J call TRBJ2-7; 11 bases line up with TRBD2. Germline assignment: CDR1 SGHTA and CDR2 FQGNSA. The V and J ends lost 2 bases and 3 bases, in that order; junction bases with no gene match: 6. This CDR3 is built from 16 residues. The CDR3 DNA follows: TGTGCCAGCAGCTTAACTACTAGCGGGGGCTTCTACGAGCAGTACTTC. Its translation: CASSLTTSGGFYEQYF.

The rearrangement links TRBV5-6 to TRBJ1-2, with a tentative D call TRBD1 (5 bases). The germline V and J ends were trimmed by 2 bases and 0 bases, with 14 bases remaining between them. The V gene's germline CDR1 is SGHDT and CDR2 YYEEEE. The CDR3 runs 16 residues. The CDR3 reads CASSFIGGVTNYGYTF. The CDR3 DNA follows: TGTGCCAGCAGCTTTATCGGGGGGGTGACTAACTATGGCTACACCTTC.

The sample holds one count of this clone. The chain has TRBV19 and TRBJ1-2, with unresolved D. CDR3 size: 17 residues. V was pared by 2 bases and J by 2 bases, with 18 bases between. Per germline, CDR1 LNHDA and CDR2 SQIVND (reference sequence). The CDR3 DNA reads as TGTGCCAGTAGTATAATCCTGGGTGGCAGTGGGAACTATGGCTACACCTTC. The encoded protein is CASSIILGGSGNYGYTF. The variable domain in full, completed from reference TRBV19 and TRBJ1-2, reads DGGITQSPKYLFRKEGQNVTLSCEQNLNHDAMYWYRQDPGQGLRLIYYSQIVNDFQKGDIAEGYSVSREKKESFPLTVTSAQKNPTAFYLCASSIILGGSGNYGYTFGSGTRLTVV.

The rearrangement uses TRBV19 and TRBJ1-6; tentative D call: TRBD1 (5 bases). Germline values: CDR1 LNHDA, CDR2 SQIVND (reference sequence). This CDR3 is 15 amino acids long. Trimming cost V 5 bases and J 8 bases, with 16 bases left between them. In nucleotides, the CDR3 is TGTGCCAGTAGTGTCCAGGGAGTACAGGATTCACCCCTCCACTTT. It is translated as CASSVQGVQDSPLHF.

The CDR3 reads CASSPGLVNEQFF. CDR3 in DNA: TGTGCCAGCAGTCCGGGACTCGTTAATGAGCAGTTCTTC. J is TRBJ2-1 and V is TRBV27; D perhaps matches TRBD2 (6 bases). V gave up 5 bases and J gave up 7 bases, with 12 bases separating them. The germline V gene encodes CDR1 MNHEY and CDR2 SMNVEV (reference sequence). The CDR3 covers 13 residues.

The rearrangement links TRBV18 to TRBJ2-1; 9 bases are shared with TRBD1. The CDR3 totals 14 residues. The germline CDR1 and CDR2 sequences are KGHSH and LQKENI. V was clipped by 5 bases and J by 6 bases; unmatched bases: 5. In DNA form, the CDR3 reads TGTGCCAGCTCAACAGGGGGCGCAGGCAATGAGCAGTTCTTC. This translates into CASSTGGAGNEQFF.

The CDR3 spells CASRTGGNSNQPQHF. The CDR3 DNA follows: TGTGCCTCCAGAACGGGCGGGAATAGCAATCAGCCCCAGCATTTT. The chain combines TRBV6-5 with TRBJ1-5; D not certain. The CDR3 sequence is 15 residues long. Germline V lookup: CDR1 MNHEY, CDR2 SVGAGI. Trimming removed 11 bases from V and 0 bases from J, with 17 bases in between.

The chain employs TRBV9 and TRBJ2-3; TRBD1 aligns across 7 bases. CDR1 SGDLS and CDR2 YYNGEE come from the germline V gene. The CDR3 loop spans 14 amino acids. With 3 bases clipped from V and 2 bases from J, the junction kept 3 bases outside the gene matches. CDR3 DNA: TGTGCCAGCAGCGAGGGACAGCTCACAGATACGCAGTATTTT. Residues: CASSEGQLTDTQYF.

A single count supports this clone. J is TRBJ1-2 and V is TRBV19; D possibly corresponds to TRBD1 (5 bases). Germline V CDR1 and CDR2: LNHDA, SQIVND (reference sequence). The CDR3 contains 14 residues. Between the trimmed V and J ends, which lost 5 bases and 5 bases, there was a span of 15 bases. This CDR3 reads CASSGADAPYGYTF. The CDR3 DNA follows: TGTGCCAGTAGTGGGGCGGACGCCCCTTATGGCTACACCTTC.

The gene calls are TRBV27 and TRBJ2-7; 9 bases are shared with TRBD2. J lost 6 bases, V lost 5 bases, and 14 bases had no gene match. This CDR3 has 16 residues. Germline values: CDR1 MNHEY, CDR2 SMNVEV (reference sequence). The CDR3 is CASSAKASGTLPEQYF. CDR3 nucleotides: TGTGCCAGCAGTGCTAAAGCTAGCGGGACCTTACCCGAGCAGTACTTC.

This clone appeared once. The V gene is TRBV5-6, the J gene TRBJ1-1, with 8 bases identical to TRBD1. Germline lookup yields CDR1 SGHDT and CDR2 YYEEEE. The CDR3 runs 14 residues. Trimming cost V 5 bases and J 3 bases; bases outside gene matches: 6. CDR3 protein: CASRIGQGHTEAFF. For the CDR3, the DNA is TGTGCCAGCAGGATCGGACAGGGTCACACTGAAGCTTTCTTT.

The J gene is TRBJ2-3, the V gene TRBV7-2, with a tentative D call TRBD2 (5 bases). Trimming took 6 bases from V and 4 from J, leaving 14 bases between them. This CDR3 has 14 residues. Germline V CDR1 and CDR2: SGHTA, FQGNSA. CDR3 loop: CASRAGLSADTQYF. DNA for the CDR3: TGTGCCAGCAGGGCAGGACTTTCCGCAGATACGCAGTATTTT.

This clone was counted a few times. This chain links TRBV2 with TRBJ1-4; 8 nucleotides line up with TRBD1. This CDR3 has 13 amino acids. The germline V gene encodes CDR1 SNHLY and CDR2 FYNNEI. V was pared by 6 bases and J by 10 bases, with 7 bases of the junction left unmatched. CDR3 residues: CASREDRETKLFF. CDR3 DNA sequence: TGTGCCAGCAGGGAGGACAGGGAGACAAAACTGTTTTTT. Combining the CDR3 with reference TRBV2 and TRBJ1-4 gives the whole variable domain EPEVTQTPSHQVTQMGQEVILRCVPISNHLYFYWYRQILGQKVEFLVSFYNNEISEKSEIFDDQFSVERPDGSNFTLKIRSTKLEDSAMYFCASREDRETKLFFGSGTQLSVL.

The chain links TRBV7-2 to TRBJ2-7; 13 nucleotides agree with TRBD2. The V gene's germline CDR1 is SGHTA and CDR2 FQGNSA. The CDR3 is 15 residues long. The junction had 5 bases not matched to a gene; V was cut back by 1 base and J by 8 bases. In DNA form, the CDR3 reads TGTGCCAGCAGCTTAGGGACTAGCGGGGGACTGAAGCAGTACTTC. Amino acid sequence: CASSLGTSGGLKQYF.

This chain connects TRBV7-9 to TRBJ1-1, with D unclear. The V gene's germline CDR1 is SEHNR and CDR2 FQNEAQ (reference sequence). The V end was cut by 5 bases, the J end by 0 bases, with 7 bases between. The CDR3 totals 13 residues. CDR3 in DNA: TGTGCCAGCAGCCCCCCAATGAACACTGAAGCTTTCTTT. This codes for CASSPPMNTEAFF.

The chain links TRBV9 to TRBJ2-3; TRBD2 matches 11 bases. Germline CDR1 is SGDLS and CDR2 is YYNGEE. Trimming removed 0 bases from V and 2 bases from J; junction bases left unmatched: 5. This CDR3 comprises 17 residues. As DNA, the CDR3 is TGTGCCAGCAGCGTAGAATCTAGCGGGGGGTTCACAGATACGCAGTATTTT. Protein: CASSVESSGGFTDTQYF.

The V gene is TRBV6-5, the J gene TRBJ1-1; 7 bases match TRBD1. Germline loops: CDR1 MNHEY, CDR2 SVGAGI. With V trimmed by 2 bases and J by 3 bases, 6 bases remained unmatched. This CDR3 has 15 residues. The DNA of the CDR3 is TGTGCCAGCAGTTACCGCCTCCAGGGGGACACTGAAGCTTTCTTT. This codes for CASSYRLQGDTEAFF.

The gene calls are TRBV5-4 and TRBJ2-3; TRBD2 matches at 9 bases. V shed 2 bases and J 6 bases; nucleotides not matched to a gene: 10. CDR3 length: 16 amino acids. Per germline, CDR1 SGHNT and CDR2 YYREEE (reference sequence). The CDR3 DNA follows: TGTGCCAGCAGCTTTTTAGCGGGAGTGGGGACGGATACGCAGTATTTT. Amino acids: CASSFLAGVGTDTQYF.

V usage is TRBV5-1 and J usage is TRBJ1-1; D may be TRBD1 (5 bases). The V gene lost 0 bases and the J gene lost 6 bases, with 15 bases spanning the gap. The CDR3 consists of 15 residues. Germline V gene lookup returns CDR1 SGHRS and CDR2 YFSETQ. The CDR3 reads CASSLGGENLPEAFF. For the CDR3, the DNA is TGCGCCAGCAGCTTGGGAGGGGAAAATCTCCCTGAAGCTTTCTTT.

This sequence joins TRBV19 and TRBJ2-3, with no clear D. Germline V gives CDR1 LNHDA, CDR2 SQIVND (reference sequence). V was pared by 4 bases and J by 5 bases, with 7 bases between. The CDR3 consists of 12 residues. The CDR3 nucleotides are TGTGCCAGTAGTACCCTTGGAGATACGCAGTATTTT. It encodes CASSTLGDTQYF.

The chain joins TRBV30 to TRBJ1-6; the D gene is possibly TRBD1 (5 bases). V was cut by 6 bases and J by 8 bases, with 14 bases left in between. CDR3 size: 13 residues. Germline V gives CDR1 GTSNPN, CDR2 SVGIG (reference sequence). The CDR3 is CACPNRLDSPLHF. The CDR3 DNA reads TGTGCCTGTCCGAACAGGCTGGATTCACCCCTCCACTTT.

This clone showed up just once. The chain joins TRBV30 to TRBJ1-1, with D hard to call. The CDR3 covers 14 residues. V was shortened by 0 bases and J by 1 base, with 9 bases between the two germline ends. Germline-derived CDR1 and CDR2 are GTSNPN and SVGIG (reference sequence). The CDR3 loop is CAWSVSMGNTEAFF. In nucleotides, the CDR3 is TGTGCCTGGAGTGTATCGATGGGGAACACTGAAGCTTTCTTT.

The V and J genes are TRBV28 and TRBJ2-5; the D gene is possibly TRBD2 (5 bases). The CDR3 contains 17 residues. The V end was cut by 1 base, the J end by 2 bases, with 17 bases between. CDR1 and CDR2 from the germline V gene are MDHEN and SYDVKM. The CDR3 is CASSLSLTLAAQETQYF. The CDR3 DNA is TGTGCCAGCAGTTTATCATTGACCCTAGCAGCTCAAGAGACCCAGTACTTC.